The 30 T cell receptor beta chains below come from one sample, sequenced in a study of T cell changes during pregnancy in multiple sclerosis. The repertoire was sequenced with immunoSEQ multiplex PCR; TCRdb's copy has only in-frame clones and lacks some. This table has over 50,000 clones, about 87% appearing once. The sequenced sample was peripheral blood from another person, used as feeder cells. These TCRs come from a human donor whose cells served as feeder cells for cultures in a pregnancy study.

The J gene is TRBJ1-2, the V gene TRBV19; 8 nucleotides match TRBD1. J gave up 5 bases and V 6 bases, and 11 bases lay outside the gene matches. Germline V CDR1 and CDR2: LNHDA, SQIVND (reference sequence). This CDR3 has 15 amino acids. CDR3 protein: CASSTGPGGVYGYTF. In nucleotides, the CDR3 is TGTGCCAGTAGCACCGGGCCAGGGGGCGTTTATGGCTACACCTTC.

The chain joins TRBV11-3 to TRBJ2-2; 9 positions agree with TRBD1. This CDR3 spans 15 amino acids. V shed 5 bases, J shed 4 bases, and the junction held 5 bases outside the gene matches. The germline V gene encodes CDR1 SGHNT and CDR2 YENEEA. This CDR3 is CASSKGTGFTGELFF. The CDR3 nucleotides are TGTGCCAGCAGCAAAGGGACAGGGTTCACCGGGGAGCTGTTTTTT. Together with reference TRBV11-3 and TRBJ2-2, the CDR3 gives the full variable domain: EAGVVQSPRYKIIEKKQPVAFWCNPISGHNTLYWYLQNLGQGPELLIRYENEEAVDDSQLPKDRFSAERLKGVDSTLKIQPAELGDSAVYLCASSKGTGFTGELFFGEGSRLTVL.

The DNA for the CDR3 is TGCGCCAGCAGCTTGGAGACAGGTACTTCCTACGAGCAGTACTTC. This encodes CASSLETGTSYEQYF. The genes are TRBV5-1 and TRBJ2-7; D might be TRBD1 (6 bases). The CDR3 has 15 residues. The V gene lost 0 bases and the J gene lost 1 base, with 11 bases spanning the gap. CDR1 and CDR2 (germline): SGHRS, YFSETQ.

The V gene is TRBV9, the J gene TRBJ1-4; 10 bases are shared with TRBD1. The V gene end was trimmed by 4 bases and the J gene end by 8 bases; junction bases not matched to a gene: 8. The CDR3 contains 15 residues. From germline, CDR1 is SGDLS and CDR2 YYNGEE. CDR3 in amino acids: CASSFGTGDGEKLFF. For the CDR3, the DNA is TGTGCCAGCAGCTTCGGGACAGGGGACGGGGAAAAACTGTTTTTT.

This chain links TRBV5-1 with TRBJ2-7; 12 nucleotides agree with TRBD2. This CDR3 has 18 amino acids. V lost 1 base and J lost 0; bases outside the gene matches: 8. Germline V gene data show CDR1 as SGHRS and CDR2 as YFSETQ. The DNA of the CDR3 is TGCGCCAGCAGCTTGTTGACTAGCGGGAGCCCTAGCTCCTACGAGCAGTACTTC. It is translated as CASSLLTSGSPSSYEQYF.

V usage is TRBV19 and J usage is TRBJ1-6; D is possibly TRBD1 (6 bases). The V gene lost 4 bases and the J gene lost 2 bases, with 18 bases spanning the gap. The germline V gene has CDR1 LNHDA and CDR2 SQIVND (reference sequence). The CDR3 totals 18 residues. In DNA, the CDR3 is TGTGCCAGTAGTAATTGGGACAAAGGAGGGGCCTATAATTCACCCCTCCACTTT. As protein: CASSNWDKGGAYNSPLHF.

This rearrangement joins TRBV27 to TRBJ2-6; a possible D gene is TRBD1 (6 bases). Germline loops: CDR1 MNHEY, CDR2 SMNVEV (reference sequence). CDR3 length: 15 amino acids. With 3 bases removed from V and 2 bases from J, the gap between germline ends came to 8 bases. The CDR3 DNA sequence: TGTGCCAGCAGTTTCAGGGGTACTGGGGCCAACGTCCTGACTTTC. Protein sequence: CASSFRGTGANVLTF.

The V gene is TRBV7-2, the J gene TRBJ2-5; TRBD2 agrees at 7 bases. After removal of 5 bases from V and 1 base from J, the junction contained 7 bases not matched to a gene. The CDR3 has 15 amino acids. From germline, CDR1 is SGHTA and CDR2 FQGNSA. CDR3 protein: CASSPPGLTQETQYF. Written as DNA, the CDR3 is TGTGCCAGCAGCCCACCGGGACTAACCCAAGAGACCCAGTACTTC. Combining the CDR3 with reference TRBV7-2 and TRBJ2-5 gives the whole variable domain GAGVSQSPSNKVTEKGKDVELRCDPISGHTALYWYRQSLGQGLEFLIYFQGNSAPDKSGLPSDRFSAERTGGSVSTLTIQRTQQEDSAVYLCASSPPGLTQETQYFGPGTRLLVL.

The chain combines TRBV9 with TRBJ2-1; no firm D call. Deletions cut 4 bases from V and 6 bases from J, with 11 bases between. CDR3 size: 13 residues. Germline-derived CDR1 and CDR2 are SGDLS and YYNGEE. The CDR3 sequence is CASSPQNGNEQFF. The CDR3 coding sequence is TGTGCCAGCAGCCCCCAAAATGGCAATGAGCAGTTCTTC.

The chain combines TRBV5-6 with TRBJ1-5; perhaps TRBD1 as D (6 bases). CDR3 length: 15 residues. Between the trimmed V and J ends, which lost 0 bases and 5 bases, there was a span of 12 bases. The germline V gene encodes CDR1 SGHDT and CDR2 YYEEEE. CDR3 protein: CASSLGTGFDQPQHF. DNA for the CDR3: TGTGCCAGCAGCTTGGGAACAGGGTTTGATCAGCCCCAGCATTTT. The variable domain in full, with the rest retrieved from reference TRBV5-6 and TRBJ1-5, is DAGVTQSPTHLIKTRGQQVTLRCSPKSGHDTVSWYQQALGQGPQFIFQYYEEEERQRGNFPDRFSGHQFPNYSSELNVNALLLGDSALYLCASSLGTGFDQPQHFGDGTRLSIL.

V gene TRBV25-1 combines with J gene TRBJ1-1; the D is unclear. The CDR3 length is 11 residues. V dropped 7 bases and J dropped 1 base, with 4 bases sitting between them. The germline V gene has CDR1 MGHDK and CDR2 SYGVNS. The CDR3 loop is CASNRNTEAFF. The CDR3 DNA reads TGTGCCAGCAACAGGAACACTGAAGCTTTCTTT.

This chain connects TRBV29-1 to TRBJ2-3; no reliable D call. V dropped 0 bases and J dropped 2 bases, with 18 bases sitting between them. In germline, CDR1 is SQVTM, CDR2 ANQGSEA. The CDR3 length is 17 residues. The CDR3 DNA is TGCAGCGTTGAAGATCAAAATGGGCAGTTGATCACAGATACGCAGTATTTT. Its translation is CSVEDQNGQLITDTQYF.

This clone was recorded only once. V is TRBV4-1 and J is TRBJ2-3; no definite D call. CDR1 is MGHRA, CDR2 YSYEKL, per germline. The CDR3 contains 15 residues. V shed 0 bases and J shed 4 bases, with 11 bases lying between them. CDR3 residues: CASSQDGTISDTQYF. The CDR3 DNA sequence: TGCGCCAGCAGCCAAGATGGCACTATATCAGATACGCAGTATTTT.

V is TRBV5-4 and J is TRBJ2-1, with TRBD2 matching 9 bases. V gave up 0 bases and J gave up 8 bases; unmatched junction bases: 6. The CDR3 sequence is 15 residues long. The germline V gene has CDR1 SGHNT and CDR2 YYREEE (reference sequence). The CDR3 DNA is TGTGCCAGCAGCTTGGCAGCGGGAGGAGTCTATGAGCAGTTCTTC. Protein product: CASSLAAGGVYEQFF. The whole variable domain, remainder taken from reference TRBV5-4 and TRBJ2-1, is ETGVTQSPTHLIKTRGQQVTLRCSSQSGHNTVSWYQQALGQGPQFIFQYYREEENGRGNFPPRFSGLQFPNYSSELNVNALELDDSALYLCASSLAAGGVYEQFFGPGTRLTVL.

This rearrangement joins TRBV5-6 to TRBJ1-5; 11 bases match TRBD1. V lost 0 bases and J lost 7; bases outside the gene matches: 3. Germline assignment: CDR1 SGHDT and CDR2 YYEEEE. CDR3 length: 15 residues. The CDR3 sequence is CASSLAGTGGQPQHF. DNA for the CDR3: TGTGCCAGCAGCTTGGCGGGGACAGGGGGACAGCCCCAGCATTTT.

V is TRBV2 and J is TRBJ2-1; D may be TRBD2 (6 bases). CDR1 and CDR2 (germline): SNHLY, FYNNEI. The CDR3 is 11 amino acids. The V gene lost 8 bases and the J gene lost 4 bases, with 6 bases spanning the gap. CDR3 sequence (DNA): TGTGCCAGCGCGGGGTACAATGAGCAGTTCTTC. Encoded protein: CASAGYNEQFF.

J is TRBJ1-2 and V is TRBV30, with D unresolved. Germline CDR1 reads GTSNPN; CDR2 reads SVGIG (reference sequence). V was pared by 1 base and J by 0 bases, with 15 bases between. This CDR3 has 16 amino acids. The CDR3 loop is CAWSGSMGRTNYGYTF. The CDR3 DNA reads as TGTGCCTGGAGTGGGAGTATGGGCAGAACTAACTATGGCTACACCTTC.

The gene calls are TRBV6-5 and TRBJ1-5; 9 positions agree with TRBD1. J was trimmed by 7 bases and V by 6 bases; bases with no gene match: 10. Germline values: CDR1 MNHEY, CDR2 SVGAGI. This CDR3 has 15 amino acids. The CDR3 nucleotides read TGTGCCAGCAGGGAAACAGGGGGCGGGAGGCAGCCCCAGCATTTT. Translation gives CASRETGGGRQPQHF.

In its sample, this clone was seen once. V and J are TRBV5-8 and TRBJ2-6; the D is unclear. The CDR3 length is 16 residues. CDR1 SGHTS and CDR2 YDEGEE come from the germline V gene. The V end was cut by 6 bases, the J end by 0 bases, with 13 bases between. CDR3 DNA: TGTGCCAGCATGAAGTCGGGCCACTCTGGGGCCAACGTCCTGACTTTC. It translates to CASMKSGHSGANVLTF.

This clone was recorded a few times. The V and J genes are TRBV5-6 and TRBJ1-5, with D possibly TRBD1 on 5 matching bases. The CDR3 is 15 amino acids. The V and J ends lost 7 bases and 3 bases respectively, with 17 bases between them. The germline gives CDR1 SGHDT, CDR2 YYEEEE. This chain's CDR3 is CASRRDGHSNQPQHF. The CDR3 nucleotides are TGTGCCAGCCGACGGGACGGCCATTCCAATCAGCCCCAGCATTTT.

This clone was counted between two and nine times. This chain uses TRBV28 with TRBJ2-7, with D perhaps being TRBD1 or TRBD2 (5 bases each). Germline loops: CDR1 MDHEN, CDR2 SYDVKM. Trimming took off 6 bases at V and 5 bases at J, with 17 bases between the two ends. This CDR3 region has 14 residues. This CDR3 is CASRLRDAQDEQYF. CDR3 DNA: TGTGCCAGCAGATTGAGGGACGCTCAGGACGAGCAGTACTTC.

The genes are TRBV28 and TRBJ2-7, with TRBD2 as a possible D gene (5 bases). The CDR3 consists of 13 residues. V lost 8 bases to trimming and J lost 0 bases, with 11 bases between them. The germline gives CDR1 MDHEN, CDR2 SYDVKM. CDR3 region: CASVSGDSYEQYF. In nucleotides, the CDR3 is TGTGCCAGCGTTTCCGGGGACTCCTACGAGCAGTACTTC.

The V call is TRBV5-1, the J call TRBJ1-2; D perhaps matches TRBD1 (5 bases). V lost 0 bases and J 3 bases, leaving 18 bases between the germline ends. From germline, CDR1 is SGHRS and CDR2 YFSETQ. The CDR3 totals 17 residues. The CDR3 spells CASSLEGSQTAYYGYTF. The CDR3 coding sequence is TGCGCCAGCAGCTTGGAGGGGAGCCAGACGGCATACTATGGCTACACCTTC.

The rearrangement uses TRBV7-3 and TRBJ2-3, with 7 bases fitting TRBD1. Germline V gene data show CDR1 as SGHTA and CDR2 as FQGTGA. The CDR3 covers 17 residues. The junction had 10 bases not matched to a gene; V was cut back by 0 bases and J by 4 bases. The CDR3 bases are TGTGCCAGCAGCTTAACTGGCAGGACAGGAACCCCAGATACGCAGTATTTT. It is translated as CASSLTGRTGTPDTQYF.

This chain connects TRBV7-2 to TRBJ1-1; no reliable D call. This CDR3 spans 15 amino acids. The germline V and J ends were trimmed by 5 bases and 1 base, with 14 bases remaining between them. CDR1 is SGHTA and CDR2 is FQGNSA in the germline V gene. The CDR3 bases are TGTGCCAGCAGCCCTTCTTTTACGAGGAACACTGAAGCTTTCTTT. Amino acids: CASSPSFTRNTEAFF.

This clone has a count of ten or more. The chain recombines TRBV7-9 with TRBJ1-4, with unresolved D. The CDR3 sequence is 14 residues long. V lost 0 bases and J 3 bases, leaving 5 bases between the germline ends. Germline V CDR1 and CDR2: SEHNR, FQNEAQ (reference sequence). In DNA form, the CDR3 reads TGTGCCAGCAGCTTAGCCGGGGCTAATGAAAAACTGTTTTTT. Translating gives CASSLAGANEKLFF.

The chain recombines TRBV2 with TRBJ1-2; 7 bases are shared with TRBD1. The germline V gene encodes CDR1 SNHLY and CDR2 FYNNEI. The CDR3 extends over 14 amino acids. V dropped 9 bases and J dropped 5; count of bases not matched to a gene: 12. The CDR3 loop reads CARKPGQTFYGYTF. The CDR3 region has the DNA TGTGCCAGAAAACCGGGACAGACTTTTTATGGCTACACCTTC.

J is TRBJ2-5 and V is TRBV10-3; D is uncertain. The germline V gene encodes CDR1 ENHRY and CDR2 SYGVKD. V was pared by 2 bases and J by 6 bases, with 4 bases between. This CDR3 region has 11 residues. CDR3 bases: TGTGCCATCAGTGAGGGACAGACCCAGTACTTC. Amino acid sequence: CAISEGQTQYF.

The CDR3 is CASSSIPGQVYNEQFF. The CDR3 bases are TGTGCCAGCAGCTCGATCCCGGGACAGGTTTACAATGAGCAGTTCTTC. The rearrangement joins TRBV7-3 to TRBJ2-1, with 8 nucleotides matching TRBD1. V trimming: 4 bases; J trimming: 4 bases; junction bases outside the gene matches: 9. Germline V gene lookup returns CDR1 SGHTA and CDR2 FQGTGA. The CDR3 totals 16 residues.

The chain has TRBV7-9 and TRBJ1-1; D is ambiguous. V was clipped by 3 bases and J by 3 bases, with 8 bases between them. The germline gives CDR1 SEHNR, CDR2 FQNEAQ (reference sequence). The CDR3 is 13 residues long. In DNA form, the CDR3 reads TGTGCCAGCAGCTTGCAAGAGGACACTGAAGCTTTCTTT. It specifies CASSLQEDTEAFF.